The source of this TCR beta chain is a study of blood T cell repertoires in COVID-19. CDR3 length: 13 residues. Germline assignment: CDR1 SGHAT and CDR2 FQDESV (reference sequence). V was clipped by 6 bases and J by 9 bases, with 12 bases between them. Using immunoSEQ multiplex PCR, the repertoire was profiled, and TCRdb retains in-frame clones only, with some absent. The table shows more than 300,000 clones, with under 90% occurring only once. The specimen was peripheral blood. The clonotype comes from a woman under 40 with COVID-19, enrolled during active disease. The J gene is TRBJ1-6, the V gene TRBV11-1; no clear D. CDR3 in DNA: TGTGCCAGCAGATTCGCGCTGAGTTCACCCCTCCACTTT. Its translation is CASRFALSSPLHF.